The rows below give T cell receptor beta chains drawn from one sample of a study of blood T cell repertoires in COVID-19. Some clones are missing from TCRdb's copy, which holds only in-frame ones; the method was immunoSEQ multiplex PCR. The sample holds about 170,000 clones; about 80% are singletons and the top ten take approximately 9.1%. Sequencing was performed on peripheral blood. The source of these receptors is a woman in her 70s with acute or convalescent COVID-19. The CDR3 runs from the conserved cysteine through the conserved F or W. D genes are given only for firm matches. Clone size, where shown, is once, few, many, or a class for clones that have expanded.

TRBJ1-2 NA TRBV19 NA CASSIGGFVYGYTF TGTGCCAGTAGTATCGGGGGATTTGTCTATGGCTACACCTTC
TRBJ2-5 NA TRBV29-1 NA CSVGRFTGPFQETQYF TGCAGCGTTGGTCGCTTTACAGGGCCCTTTCAAGAGACCCAGTACTTC
TRBJ2-1 TRBD2 TRBV7-9 NA CASSLAPGLESYNEQFF TGTGCCAGCAGCTTAGCCCCGGGACTAGAGTCCTACAATGAGCAGTTCTTC
TRBJ2-1 TRBD2 TRBV19 NA CASSTRLASSNEQFF TGTGCCAGTAGTACCAGACTAGCGAGTAGCAATGAGCAGTTCTTC
TRBJ2-5 TRBD1 TRBV28 NA CASSSWDRGLQETQYF TGTGCCAGCAGTTCCTGGGACAGGGGGCTCCAAGAGACCCAGTACTTC
TRBJ2-1 TRBD1 TRBV30 NA CACKILTGVIYNEQFF TGTGCCTGCAAAATCCTGACAGGGGTCATCTACAATGAGCAGTTCTTC
TRBJ2-7 NA TRBV9 once CASSVGDSQYEQYF TGTGCCAGCAGCGTAGGGGACTCGCAGTACGAGCAGTACTTC
TRBJ1-1 NA TRBV10-3 NA CAISGQNTEAFF TGTGCCATCAGTGGACAGAACACTGAAGCTTTCTTT
TRBJ1-5 NA TRBV19 few CASSIDREKGQPQHF TGTGCCAGTAGTATAGACAGGGAAAAGGGTCAGCCCCAGCATTTT
TRBJ2-2 TRBD2 TRBV7-6 NA CASSLALASGGGRGTGELFF TGTGCCAGCAGCTTAGCGCTGGCTAGCGGGGGAGGAAGAGGGACCGGGGAGCTGTTTTTT
TRBJ2-7 NA TRBV7-9 NA CASSRVGEQYF TGTGCCAGCAGCCGTGTCGGCGAGCAGTACTTC
TRBJ1-1 TRBD1 TRBV5-1 few CASSPGQGAVLSEAFF TGCGCCAGCAGCCCCGGACAGGGGGCGGTTTTGTCTGAAGCTTTCTTT
TRBJ1-5 TRBD1 TRBV6-5 NA CASKETGDYQPQHF TGTGCCAGCAAAGAGACAGGGGATTATCAGCCCCAGCATTTT
TRBJ2-7 TRBD2 TRBV2 NA CAGGLAHYEQYF TGTGCCGGAGGACTAGCCCACTACGAGCAGTACTTC
TRBJ2-5 NA TRBV9 NA CASNIGSGTQETQYF TGTGCCAGCAACATAGGTAGCGGAACACAAGAGACCCAGTACTTC
TRBJ2-7 NA TRBV10-2 NA CASSGASTDEQYF TGCGCCAGCAGTGGAGCGAGTACGGACGAGCAGTACTTC
TRBJ1-1 TRBD1 TRBV2 NA CASRDRIMNTEAFF TGTGCCAGTCGGGACAGAATCATGAACACTGAAGCTTTCTTT